This T cell receptor (beta chain) was profiled in a study of T cells in Graves' hyperthyroidism and ophthalmopathy. Overall study results and limits: Stable hyperthyroidism and ophthalmopathy were separated using 13 V-J signatures.

This clonotype came up a few times. Its antigen remains unidentified. Per the germline V gene, CDR1 is SGHTS and CDR2 is YDEGEE. The CDR3 has 16 amino acids. V dropped 3 bases and J dropped 4 bases, with 16 bases sitting between them. The TCR beta CDR3 regions underwent amplification using RNA transcripts as the source. First-round RT-PCR of the TCR CDR3 relied on the HTBI primer set. TCRdb reprocessed the multiplex PCR reads via MiXCR and lists one record per CDR3 protein. The sample lists around 600,000 distinct CDR3 sequences, approximately 15% seen once, with roughly 7% in the top ten. The sequenced sample was blood. This receptor was obtained from a young woman with Graves' ophthalmopathy. The chain employs TRBV5-8 and TRBJ2-2; D uncertain. CDR3 protein: CASSSDISPGTGELFF. In DNA, the CDR3 is TGTGCCAGCAGCTCCGATATCTCCCCGGGCACCGGGGAGCTGTTTTTT.